The next 13 T cell receptor beta chains were all read from a single sample in a study of technical replicates of blood from several donors. Data came from immunoSEQ multiplex PCR; TCRdb stores just in-frame clones and leaves some out. The table has about 83,000 clones, about 90% seen once. The sequenced material came from T cells isolated from PBMCs. These receptors were collected from a human donor in good health.

This rearrangement joins TRBV13 to TRBJ2-3; 8 bases agree with TRBD2. The J segment lost 11 bases and the V segment lost 3 bases, leaving 10 bases of the junction unmatched. The CDR3 spans 14 residues. CDR1 and CDR2 from the germline V gene are PRHDT and FYEKMQ (reference sequence). The CDR3 DNA follows: TGTGCCAGCAGCTTTCGGACTAGCCTAGGGGGGCAGTATTTT. Its protein product is CASSFRTSLGGQYF.

The chain recombines TRBV5-1 with TRBJ1-1; D not certain. V lost 2 bases and J lost 4, with 12 bases in between. The germline CDR1 and CDR2 sequences are SGHRS and YFSETQ. The length of the CDR3 is 14 residues. The chain's CDR3 is CASSFTVMSTEAFF. The CDR3 DNA is TGCGCCAGCAGCTTTACAGTTATGAGCACTGAAGCTTTCTTT.

J is TRBJ2-5 and V is TRBV7-9; TRBD2 agrees at 8 bases. V lost 4 bases to trimming and J lost 4 bases; unmatched junction nucleotides: 5. Germline loops: CDR1 SEHNR, CDR2 FQNEAQ (reference sequence). There are 14 residues in the CDR3. This CDR3 is CASSSTAGGETQYF. The CDR3 DNA sequence: TGTGCCAGCAGCTCGACGGCGGGAGGAGAGACCCAGTACTTC.

CDR3 protein: CASSRDRGNQETQYF. CDR3 nucleotide sequence: TGTGCCAGCAGCCGGGACAGGGGAAACCAAGAGACCCAGTACTTC. This chain links TRBV5-4 with TRBJ2-5; 10 bases are shared with TRBD1. Germline V lookup: CDR1 SGHNT, CDR2 YYREEE (reference sequence). CDR3 length: 15 residues. V shed 4 bases and J 0 bases; nucleotides not matched to a gene: 3.

Here the CDR3 DNA reads TGTGCCAGCAGTCCAATACGCCACGGGGACAGGGCTAATTCACCCCTCCACTTT. As protein: CASSPIRHGDRANSPLHF. The rearrangement joins TRBV27 to TRBJ1-6; 9 bases are a match to TRBD1. The germline V gene has CDR1 MNHEY and CDR2 SMNVEV (reference sequence). The CDR3 consists of 18 residues. The V segment lost 5 bases and the J segment 6 bases; nucleotides outside the gene matches: 14.

This clone appeared a single time. This sequence joins TRBV5-1 and TRBJ2-5; TRBD1 matches 7 bases. Germline-derived CDR1 and CDR2 are SGHRS and YFSETQ. Germline trimming cut 0 bases from V and 2 bases from J; bases unmatched to any gene: 4. There are 15 residues in the CDR3. The CDR3: CASSLAGTDQETQYF. CDR3 in DNA: TGCGCCAGCAGCTTGGCCGGGACAGATCAAGAGACCCAGTACTTC.

The chain couples TRBV7-9 to TRBJ1-2, with 8 bases aligning to TRBD1. The V segment lost 4 bases and the J segment 6 bases; nucleotides outside the gene matches: 16. The CDR3 is made up of 17 amino acids. Per the germline V gene, CDR1 is SEHNR and CDR2 is FQNEAQ (reference sequence). The CDR3, as DNA: TGTGCCAGCAGCTCCTCCTATTCAGGGGGCGCCCAGGATGGCTACACCTTC. Residues: CASSSSYSGGAQDGYTF. Combining the CDR3 with reference TRBV7-9 and TRBJ1-2 gives the whole variable domain DTGVSQNPRHKITKRGQNVTFRCDPISEHNRLYWYRQTLGQGPEFLTYFQNEAQLEKSRLLSDRFSAERPKGSFSTLEIQRTEQGDSAMYLCASSSSYSGGAQDGYTFGSGTRLTVV.

The rearrangement uses TRBV28 and TRBJ1-1; D may be TRBD1 (6 bases). Germline V CDR1 and CDR2: MDHEN, SYDVKM. The CDR3 covers 14 residues. V lost 3 bases and J 3 bases, leaving 11 bases between the germline ends. In DNA form, the CDR3 reads TGTGCCAGCAGTTTGGGGACATGGGACACTGAAGCTTTCTTT. It codes for CASSLGTWDTEAFF.

The V and J genes are TRBV29-1 and TRBJ2-1, with a tentative D call TRBD2 (6 bases). The CDR3 is 13 amino acids. V was shortened by 5 bases and J by 7 bases, with 15 bases between the two germline ends. CDR1 and CDR2 (germline): SQVTM, ANQGSEA. CDR3 coding DNA: TGCAGCGTTCGAGGCGGGACGCGGAATGAGCAGTTCTTC. This codes for CSVRGGTRNEQFF.

The rearrangement joins TRBV19 to TRBJ1-2; weak D call: TRBD1 (5 bases). The CDR3 has 13 residues. V lost 3 bases to trimming and J lost 6 bases, with 11 bases between them. Germline CDR1 reads LNHDA; CDR2 reads SQIVND (reference sequence). CDR3 in amino acids: CASSIQQGHGYTF. CDR3 coding DNA: TGTGCCAGTAGTATTCAGCAGGGCCATGGCTACACCTTC.

The chain couples TRBV14 to TRBJ1-2; 12 bases are a match to TRBD1. The CDR3 extends over 15 amino acids. CDR1 and CDR2 from the germline V gene are SGHDN and FVKESK. V was pared by 5 bases and J by 8 bases, with 9 bases of the junction left unmatched. This CDR3 reads CASSSPGTGGEGYTF. CDR3 nucleotides: TGTGCCAGCAGCTCGCCCGGGACAGGGGGCGAGGGCTACACCTTC.

The chain joins TRBV5-1 to TRBJ2-1; the D gene is possibly TRBD2 (5 bases). Trimming shortened V by 5 bases and J by 4 bases, and 10 bases separated the two germline ends. Germline lookup yields CDR1 SGHRS and CDR2 YFSETQ. The CDR3 is 13 amino acids. The CDR3 region is CASSPRLYNEQFF. The DNA for the CDR3 is TGCGCCAGCAGTCCCAGACTATACAATGAGCAGTTCTTC.

The rearrangement links TRBV5-8 to TRBJ1-3, with a tentative D call TRBD1 (5 bases). Germline CDR1 is SGHTS and CDR2 is YDEGEE. The CDR3 consists of 15 residues. V was trimmed by 1 base and J by 2 bases, leaving 10 bases between them. CDR3 nucleotide sequence: TGTGCCAGCAGCTTGACGGCAGGGACTGGAAACACCATATATTTT. Translating it yields CASSLTAGTGNTIYF.